These 30 T cell receptor beta chains were all obtained from the same sample, sequenced in a study of regulatory T cells in long-lasting Graves disease. Combining iRepertoire HTBI primers with Arm-PCR of CDR3 regions, the authors built TCR beta libraries. A single record per CDR3 protein comes from TCRdb applying MiXCR to the multiplex PCR reads. The table records hundreds of thousands of distinct CDR3 sequences, about 32% of them present only once. Time point described: persistent/refractory GD, antithyroid drugs over 5 years with positive TRAb. The TCR library was made from RNA extracted from PBMCs. The sequenced sample was peripheral blood mononuclear cells (PBMCs), obtained when the disease was refractory, from a patient treated with antithyroid drugs. The receptors shown here come from a female donor with Graves disease.

The V call is TRBV7-9, the J call TRBJ2-2; D is uncertain. The germline CDR1 and CDR2 sequences are SEHNR and FQNEAQ (reference sequence). The CDR3 covers 14 residues. Trimming stripped 2 bases from V and 5 bases from J, with 9 bases between. The CDR3 reads CASSLQAWTGELFF. DNA for the CDR3: TGTGCCAGCAGCTTACAGGCGTGGACCGGGGAGCTGTTTTTT.

This clonotype was counted between two and nine times. The rearrangement uses TRBV27 and TRBJ1-4; 9 nucleotides match TRBD1. Germline lookup yields CDR1 MNHEY and CDR2 SMNVEV (reference sequence). Unmatched junction bases numbered 9, after V lost 6 bases and J lost 7 bases. The CDR3 is 15 amino acids. CDR3 in amino acids: CASSKQGARVEKLFF. The DNA for the CDR3 is TGTGCCAGCAGCAAACAGGGGGCGCGGGTTGAAAAACTGTTTTTT.

This clonotype was seen a few times. V and J are TRBV20-1 and TRBJ1-1, with D unclear. The CDR3 spans 14 residues. Trimming pared 6 bases from V and 1 base from J, leaving 15 bases between. Germline V CDR1 and CDR2: DFQATT, SNEGSKA (reference sequence). The CDR3 reads CSATRGRGNTEAFF. In DNA form, the CDR3 reads TGCAGTGCAACCCGTGGGCGGGGGAACACTGAAGCTTTCTTT.

The genes are TRBV20-1 and TRBJ1-5; D is unresolved. V lost 6 bases and J lost 1, with 13 bases in between. Germline CDR1 reads DFQATT; CDR2 reads SNEGSKA (reference sequence). CDR3 size: 14 residues. The CDR3 spells CSASGPGSNQPQHF. CDR3 in DNA: TGCAGTGCCTCGGGCCCGGGGAGCAATCAGCCCCAGCATTTT.

This clonotype came up a few times. The chain combines TRBV14 with TRBJ1-1, with D unresolved. Trimming stripped 1 base from V and 0 bases from J, with 9 bases between. Germline CDR1 is SGHDN and CDR2 is FVKESK. CDR3 length: 15 amino acids. This CDR3 reads CASSQVRAMNTEAFF. DNA for the CDR3: TGTGCCAGCAGCCAAGTACGTGCCATGAACACTGAAGCTTTCTTT.

The chain joins TRBV6-2 or TRBV6-3 to TRBJ2-7; D remains unclear. Germline V CDR1 and CDR2: MNHEY, SVGEGT. Trimming removed 5 bases at V and 3 bases at J, with 17 bases between. The CDR3 is 15 amino acids. The CDR3 region has the DNA TGTGCCAGCAGTGAAAGTAGGCTATTTGGCTACGAGCAGTACTTC. As protein: CASSESRLFGYEQYF.

The table lists this clonotype with a few counts. The chain employs TRBV27 and TRBJ1-2; TRBD1 aligns across 8 bases. Germline assignment: CDR1 MNHEY and CDR2 SMNVEV (reference sequence). This CDR3 has 10 amino acids. J gave up 8 bases and V 10 bases, and 3 bases lay outside the gene matches. The CDR3 loop is CATRTGGYTF. In DNA form, the CDR3 reads TGTGCCACGCGGACAGGGGGCTACACCTTC.

In its sample, this clonotype was seen once. V gene TRBV29-1 combines with J gene TRBJ1-1, with a possible D match to TRBD1 (5 bases). The V and J ends lost 6 bases and 4 bases respectively, with 9 bases between them. CDR3 length: 11 amino acids. CDR1 SQVTM and CDR2 ANQGSEA come from the germline V gene. The CDR3: CSVGRSTEAFF. CDR3 in DNA: TGCAGCGTGGGACGTAGCACTGAAGCTTTCTTT.

This chain joins TRBV10-3 and TRBJ2-1; TRBD2 matches 12 bases. The ends lost 6 bases at V and 4 bases at J; junction bases unmatched: 1. The CDR3 spans 14 residues. Germline V gene data show CDR1 as ENHRY and CDR2 as SYGVKD. In DNA, the CDR3 is TGTGCCATCAGGGGACTAGCGGGTTACAATGAGCAGTTCTTC. It translates to CAIRGLAGYNEQFF.

The table lists this clonotype with a few counts. V is TRBV27 and J is TRBJ2-7; 7 nucleotides agree with TRBD2. V shed 4 bases, J shed 2 bases, and the junction held 8 bases outside the gene matches. The CDR3 extends over 15 amino acids. Germline CDR1 and CDR2: MNHEY and SMNVEV (reference sequence). The DNA for the CDR3 is TGTGCCAGCAGTTGGGGGGGTGGGCCGGCCTACGAGCAGTACTTC. As protein: CASSWGGGPAYEQYF.

This clonotype was seen just once. The CDR3 here is CSARGRGNYEQYF. The CDR3 bases are TGCAGTGCTAGAGGCAGGGGCAACTACGAGCAGTACTTC. The chain links TRBV20-1 to TRBJ2-7; D might be TRBD1 (6 bases). Trimming left V 1 base short and J 3 bases short, with 10 bases between. Germline V gene data show CDR1 as DFQATT and CDR2 as SNEGSKA (reference sequence). The CDR3 has 13 residues.

This clonotype was found many times. The chain uses TRBV12-3 or TRBV12-4 and TRBJ1-5, with 9 bases fitting TRBD1. This CDR3 region has 16 residues. V dropped 6 bases and J dropped 2; count of bases not matched to a gene: 8. The CDR3 region has the DNA TGTGCCAGCAGACGAAGCACAGGGGGCGGCAATCAGCCCCAGCATTTT. This encodes CASRRSTGGGNQPQHF.

The chain is built from TRBV12-3 or TRBV12-4 and TRBJ2-3; maybe TRBD2 (6 bases). This CDR3 has 18 amino acids. The V end lost 5 bases, the J end lost 4 bases, and 25 bases lay between the germline ends. Here the CDR3 DNA reads TGTGCCAGCAGTCCTCTGACGACTATCGCGGGAATCCCAGATACGCAGTATTTT. This gives the protein CASSPLTTIAGIPDTQYF.

The gene calls are TRBV3-1 and TRBJ2-7; D ambiguous. Germline V CDR1 and CDR2: LGHDT, YNNKEL (reference sequence). V lost 3 bases, J lost 3 bases, and 9 bases lay in between. CDR3 size: 13 residues. CDR3 loop: CASSQAVFYEQYF. The CDR3 bases are TGTGCCAGCAGCCAGGCGGTTTTCTACGAGCAGTACTTC.

This clonotype was counted at least ten times. This rearrangement joins TRBV27 to TRBJ1-2, with 9 positions matching TRBD1. V lost 5 bases to trimming and J lost 8 bases; unmatched junction nucleotides: 18. This CDR3 is 17 amino acids long. Germline V gene lookup returns CDR1 MNHEY and CDR2 SMNVEV (reference sequence). The CDR3 protein is CASSPGQGWGYLWGYTF. The CDR3 coding sequence is TGTGCCAGCAGTCCGGGACAGGGCTGGGGCTATCTATGGGGCTACACCTTC.

Many counts were recorded for this clonotype. This chain joins TRBV6-1 and TRBJ1-2, with TRBD1 as a possible D gene (6 bases). CDR3 length: 14 residues. Germline lookup yields CDR1 MNHNS and CDR2 SASEGT. The V and J ends lost 5 bases and 3 bases respectively, with 13 bases between them. The CDR3 sequence is CASSRVQGDYGYTF. The CDR3, as DNA: TGTGCCAGCAGTCGCGTACAGGGAGACTATGGCTACACCTTC.

This clonotype appeared many times. V gene TRBV28 combines with J gene TRBJ1-1; D might be TRBD1 (5 bases). Trimming shortened V by 10 bases and J by 4 bases, and 19 bases separated the two germline ends. The CDR3 runs to 14 residues. The germline CDR1 and CDR2 sequences are MDHEN and SYDVKM. The CDR3 bases are TGTGCCATTAAACCGGGACGCGTGGGCACTGAAGCTTTCTTT. Residues: CAIKPGRVGTEAFF.

The chain couples TRBV3-1 to TRBJ2-7, with D possibly TRBD2 on 6 matching bases. CDR3 length equals 14 residues. CDR1 is LGHDT and CDR2 is YNNKEL in the germline V gene (reference sequence). V gave up 4 bases and J gave up 3 bases, with 13 bases separating them. This CDR3 is CASSPGIADYEQYF. The DNA of the CDR3 is TGTGCCAGCAGCCCGGGGATAGCGGACTACGAGCAGTACTTC.

This clonotype was seen at least ten times. The chain carries TRBV11-2 and TRBJ1-2, with D possibly being TRBD1 (6 bases). Trimming left V 5 bases short and J 8 bases short, with 18 bases between. The CDR3 length is 14 residues. Germline assignment: CDR1 SGHAT and CDR2 FQNNGV. CDR3 sequence reads: CASSPLTGPEGYTF. In DNA, the CDR3 is TGTGCCAGCAGCCCCCTTACAGGGCCTGAGGGCTACACCTTC. Using reference TRBV11-2 and TRBJ1-2 for the parts outside the CDR3, the full variable domain is EAGVAQSPRYKIIEKRQSVAFWCNPISGHATLYWYQQILGQGPKLLIQFQNNGVVDDSQLPKDRFSAERLKGVDSTLKIQPAKLEDSAVYLCASSPLTGPEGYTFGSGTRLTVV.

The V gene is TRBV5-1, the J gene TRBJ2-2, with TRBD2 as a possible D gene (5 bases). This CDR3 comprises 14 residues. CDR1 and CDR2 from the germline V gene are SGHRS and YFSETQ. V was trimmed by 4 bases and J by 2 bases, leaving 9 bases between them. CDR3 region: CASSLGDNTGELFF. The CDR3 DNA follows: TGCGCCAGCAGCCTGGGAGATAACACCGGGGAGCTGTTTTTT.

The rearrangement uses TRBV10-3 and TRBJ2-2; 15 nucleotides line up with TRBD2. The germline CDR1 and CDR2 sequences are ENHRY and SYGVKD. The CDR3 spans 15 residues. V lost 4 bases and J lost 6; bases outside the gene matches: 0. CDR3 DNA sequence: TGTGCCATCAGTGGGACTAGCGGGAGGGCCGGGGAGCTGTTTTTT. Residues: CAISGTSGRAGELFF.

This clonotype showed up just a few times. V is TRBV5-4 and J is TRBJ1-1; D possibly corresponds to TRBD1 (6 bases). The CDR3 spans 16 residues. V lost 0 bases, J lost 5 bases, and 17 bases lay in between. Germline V gives CDR1 SGHNT, CDR2 YYREEE (reference sequence). DNA for the CDR3: TGTGCCAGCAGCTTGGAGTTGGGCAGGGGAGGAACTGAAGCTTTCTTT. Translation: CASSLELGRGGTEAFF.

The V and J genes are TRBV4-1 and TRBJ2-5, with D possibly matching TRBD2 (7 bases). V dropped 4 bases and J dropped 5 bases, with 20 bases sitting between them. There are 16 residues in the CDR3. Germline values: CDR1 MGHRA, CDR2 YSYEKL. Here the CDR3 DNA reads TGCGCCAGCAGCCGGGGGGGGGCAGGGTTCGGGGAGACCCAGTACTTC. Protein sequence: CASSRGGAGFGETQYF.

This rearrangement joins TRBV18 to TRBJ1-2; no clear D gene. V lost 0 bases and J 6 bases, leaving 11 bases between the germline ends. The CDR3 contains 14 residues. Germline V CDR1 and CDR2: KGHSH, LQKENI. The CDR3 DNA sequence: TGTGCCAGCTCACCACCGGGTAGCGACCATGGCTACACCTTC. Translation: CASSPPGSDHGYTF.

The J gene is TRBJ1-3, the V gene TRBV12-3 or TRBV12-4, with D possibly being TRBD1 (6 bases). V lost 0 bases and J lost 0, with 15 bases in between. CDR3 length: 18 amino acids. The CDR3, as DNA: TGTGCCAGCAGTTTAGCCCCGGGACACGCGAGCTCTGGAAACACCATATATTTT. This gives the protein CASSLAPGHASSGNTIYF.

The sample holds many counts of this clonotype. The genes are TRBV27 and TRBJ1-4; 7 nucleotides line up with TRBD1. The CDR3 contains 17 residues. Trimming cost V 5 bases and J 0 bases; bases outside gene matches: 9. In germline, CDR1 is MNHEY, CDR2 SMNVEV (reference sequence). CDR3 protein: CASSPPGGPATNEKLFF. The DNA of the CDR3 is TGTGCCAGCAGTCCCCCAGGGGGTCCGGCAACTAATGAAAAACTGTTTTTT.

This clonotype was recorded once. The chain uses TRBV4-1 and TRBJ2-7; no reliable D call. CDR1 is MGHRA, CDR2 YSYEKL, per germline. Trimming removed 1 base at V and 3 bases at J, with 7 bases between. This CDR3 has 13 amino acids. Written as DNA, the CDR3 is TGCGCCAGCAGCCAAGTTTTGTTCTACGAGCAGTACTTC. It encodes CASSQVLFYEQYF.

This clonotype has more than one count but fewer than ten. This chain links TRBV3-1 with TRBJ2-2; TRBD2 matches 13 bases. The J segment lost 5 bases and the V segment lost 4 bases, leaving 7 bases of the junction unmatched. The CDR3 contains 17 residues. Germline values: CDR1 LGHDT, CDR2 YNNKEL (reference sequence). CDR3 bases: TGTGCCAGCAGCCCAATCGGACTAGCGGGAGATACCGGGGAGCTGTTTTTT. It specifies CASSPIGLAGDTGELFF.

This clonotype was detected ten times or more. This sequence joins TRBV2 and TRBJ1-2; no firm D call. Trimming took off 4 bases at V and 3 bases at J, with 12 bases between the two ends. CDR1 and CDR2 from the germline V gene are SNHLY and FYNNEI. The CDR3 has 14 amino acids. Here the CDR3 DNA reads TGTGCCAGCAGTGGGTGGGAAAGCGACTATGGCTACACCTTC. Encoded protein: CASSGWESDYGYTF.

The CDR3 loop reads CASSGGRRVSFEEAFF. DNA of the CDR3: TGCGCCAGCAGTGGGGGACGACGTGTATCTTTTGAGGAAGCTTTCTTT. The J gene is TRBJ1-1, the V gene TRBV5-1, with D possibly matching TRBD1 (5 bases). V shed 5 bases and J shed 8 bases, with 25 bases lying between them. Germline values: CDR1 SGHRS, CDR2 YFSETQ. The CDR3 totals 16 residues.